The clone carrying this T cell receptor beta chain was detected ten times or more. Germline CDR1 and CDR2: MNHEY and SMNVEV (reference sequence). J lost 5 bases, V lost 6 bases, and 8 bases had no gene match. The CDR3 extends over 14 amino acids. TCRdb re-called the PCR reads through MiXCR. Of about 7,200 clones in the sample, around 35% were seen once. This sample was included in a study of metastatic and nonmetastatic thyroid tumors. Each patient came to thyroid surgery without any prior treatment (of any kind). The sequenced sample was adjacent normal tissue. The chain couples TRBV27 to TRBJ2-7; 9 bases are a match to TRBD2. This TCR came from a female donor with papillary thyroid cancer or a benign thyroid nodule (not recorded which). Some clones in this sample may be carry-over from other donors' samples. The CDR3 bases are TGTGCCAGCAGACCAATTAGCGGGAGAAACGAGCAGTACTTC. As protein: CASRPISGRNEQYF.